The clone carrying this TCR beta chain was observed at least ten times. The antigen remains undetermined. The diagnoses drew upon clinical symptoms, serum thyroxine and TRAb, thyroid ultrasound and orbital computed tomography. V was shortened by 5 bases and J by 4 bases, with 18 bases between the two germline ends. Germline V CDR1 and CDR2: DFQATT, SNEGSKA (reference sequence). The CDR3 length is 14 residues. These data belong to a study of T cells in Graves' hyperthyroidism and ophthalmopathy. Overall study findings and caveats: Peripheral blood also featured most of the thyroid clonotypes expanded above 0.001. A model using 13 V-J features told ophthalmopathy apart from stable hyperthyroidism.

There were TCR beta CDR3 regions amplified from RNA transcripts. First-round RT-PCR with HTBI primers amplified the TCR CDR3 region. TCRdb re-derived calls from the multiplex PCR reads in MiXCR, one entry per CDR3 protein. The sample shows some 500,000 distinct CDR3 sequences, roughly a sixth of them seen only once. The chain combines TRBV20-1 with TRBJ2-7, with D possibly called TRBD1 or TRBD2 (5 bases each). Sequenced material: blood. The clonotype was recovered from a woman aged 25-40 years with Graves' ophthalmopathy. The CDR3 nucleotides read TGCAGTGCTCGCAGGGACCGGGATGTTTACGAGCAGTACTTC. It translates to CSARRDRDVYEQYF.